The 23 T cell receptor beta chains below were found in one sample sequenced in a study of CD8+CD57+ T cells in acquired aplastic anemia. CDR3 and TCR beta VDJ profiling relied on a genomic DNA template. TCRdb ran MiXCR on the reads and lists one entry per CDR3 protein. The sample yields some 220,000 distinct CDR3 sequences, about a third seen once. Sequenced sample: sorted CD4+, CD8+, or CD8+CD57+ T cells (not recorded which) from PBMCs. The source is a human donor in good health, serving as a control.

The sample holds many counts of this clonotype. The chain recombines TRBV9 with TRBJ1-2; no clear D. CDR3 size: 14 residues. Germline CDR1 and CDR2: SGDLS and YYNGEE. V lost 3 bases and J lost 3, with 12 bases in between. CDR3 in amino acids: CASSESSGDYGYTF. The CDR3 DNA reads TGTGCCAGCAGCGAGTCGTCGGGTGACTATGGCTACACCTTC.

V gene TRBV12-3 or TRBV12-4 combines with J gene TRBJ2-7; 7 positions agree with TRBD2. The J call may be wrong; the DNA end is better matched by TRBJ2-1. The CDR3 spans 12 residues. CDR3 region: CASSFRRGEQFF. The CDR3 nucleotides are TGTGCCAGCAGCTTTAGGCGGGGGGAGCAGTTCTTC.

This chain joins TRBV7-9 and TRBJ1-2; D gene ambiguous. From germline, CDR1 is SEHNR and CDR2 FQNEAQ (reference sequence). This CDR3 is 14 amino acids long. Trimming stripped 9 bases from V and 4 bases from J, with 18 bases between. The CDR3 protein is CASSSRGLSYGYTF. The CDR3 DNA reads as TGTGCCAGTAGTAGCCGCGGACTGAGCTATGGCTACACCTTC.

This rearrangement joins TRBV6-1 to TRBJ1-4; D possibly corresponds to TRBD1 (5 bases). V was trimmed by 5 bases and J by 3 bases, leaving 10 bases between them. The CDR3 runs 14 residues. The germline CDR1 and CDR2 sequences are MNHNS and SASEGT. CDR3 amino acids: CASSPGWANEKLFF. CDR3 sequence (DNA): TGTGCCAGCAGTCCAGGGTGGGCTAATGAAAAACTGTTTTTT.

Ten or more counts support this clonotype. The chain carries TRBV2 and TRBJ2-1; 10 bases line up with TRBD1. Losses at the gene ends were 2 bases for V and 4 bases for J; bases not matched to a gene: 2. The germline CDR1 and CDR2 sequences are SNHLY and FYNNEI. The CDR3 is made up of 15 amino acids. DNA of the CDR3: TGTGCCAGCAGTGAACAGGGACAGGGGTACAATGAGCAGTTCTTC. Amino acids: CASSEQGQGYNEQFF.

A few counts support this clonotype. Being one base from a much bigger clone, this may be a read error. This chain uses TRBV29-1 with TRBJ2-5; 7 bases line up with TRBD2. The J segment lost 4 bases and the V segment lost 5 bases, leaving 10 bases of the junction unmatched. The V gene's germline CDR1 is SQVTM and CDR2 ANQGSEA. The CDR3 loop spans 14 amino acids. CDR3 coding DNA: TGCAGCGTTTCCCCGGGGGGTGGGTCAGAGACCCAGTACTTC. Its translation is CSVSPGGGSETQYF.

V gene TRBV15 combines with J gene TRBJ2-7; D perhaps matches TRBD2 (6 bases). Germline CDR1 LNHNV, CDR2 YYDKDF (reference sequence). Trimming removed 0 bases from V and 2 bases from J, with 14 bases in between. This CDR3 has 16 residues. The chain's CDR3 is CATSRDLAGTPYEQYF. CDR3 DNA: TGTGCCACCAGCAGAGATCTGGCGGGAACACCCTACGAGCAGTACTTC.

The CDR3 sequence is CASSLGDRGPYEQYF. DNA for the CDR3: TGTGCCAGCAGCTTAGGGGACAGGGGCCCCTACGAGCAGTACTTC. The chain joins TRBV7-3 to TRBJ2-7, with 10 bases that match TRBD1. The CDR3 is 15 residues long. Germline V gene data show CDR1 as SGHTA and CDR2 as FQGTGA. Losses at the gene ends were 2 bases for V and 2 bases for J; bases not matched to a gene: 3.

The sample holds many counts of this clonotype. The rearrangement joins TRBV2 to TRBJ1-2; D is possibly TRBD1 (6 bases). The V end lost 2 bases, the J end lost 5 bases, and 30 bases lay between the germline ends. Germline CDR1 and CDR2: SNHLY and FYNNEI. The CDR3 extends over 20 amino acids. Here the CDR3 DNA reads TGTGCCAGCAGTGAATTTGTAAAGGTTGGTACAGGGTTTCGATTATATGGCTACACCTTC. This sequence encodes CASSEFVKVGTGFRLYGYTF. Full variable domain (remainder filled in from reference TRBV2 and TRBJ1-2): EPEVTQTPSHQVTQMGQEVILRCVPISNHLYFYWYRQILGQKVEFLVSFYNNEISEKSEIFDDQFSVERPDGSNFTLKIRSTKLEDSAMYFCASSEFVKVGTGFRLYGYTFGSGTRLTVV.

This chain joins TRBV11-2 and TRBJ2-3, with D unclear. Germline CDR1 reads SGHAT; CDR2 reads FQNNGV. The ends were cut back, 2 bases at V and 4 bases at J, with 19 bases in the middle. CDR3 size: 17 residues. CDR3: CASSLYFGGRSADTQYF. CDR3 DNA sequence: TGTGCCAGCAGCTTATATTTTGGTGGGCGATCCGCAGATACGCAGTATTTT.

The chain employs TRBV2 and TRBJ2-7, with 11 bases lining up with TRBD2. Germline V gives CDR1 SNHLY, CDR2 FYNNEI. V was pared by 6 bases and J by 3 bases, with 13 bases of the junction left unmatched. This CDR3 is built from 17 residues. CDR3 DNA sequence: TGTGCCAGCAGCCTCCTTACCGGGACTAGCGGAGACTACGAGCAGTACTTC. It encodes CASSLLTGTSGDYEQYF. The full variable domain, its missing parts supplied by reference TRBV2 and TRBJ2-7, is EPEVTQTPSHQVTQMGQEVILRCVPISNHLYFYWYRQILGQKVEFLVSFYNNEISEKSEIFDDQFSVERPDGSNFTLKIRSTKLEDSAMYFCASSLLTGTSGDYEQYFGPGTRLTVT.

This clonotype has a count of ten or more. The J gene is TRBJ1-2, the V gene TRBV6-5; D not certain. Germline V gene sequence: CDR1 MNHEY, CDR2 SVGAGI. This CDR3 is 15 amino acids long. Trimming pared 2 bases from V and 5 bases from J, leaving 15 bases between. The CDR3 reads CASSYDPRLGYGYTF. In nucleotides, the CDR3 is TGTGCCAGCAGTTACGATCCCCGATTGGGGTATGGCTACACCTTC.

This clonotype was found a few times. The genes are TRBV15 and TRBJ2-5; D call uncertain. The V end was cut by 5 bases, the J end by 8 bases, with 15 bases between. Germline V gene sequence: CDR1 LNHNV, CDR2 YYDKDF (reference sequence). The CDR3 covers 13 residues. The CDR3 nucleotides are TGTGCCACCAGCCTGGGCCGCGACGTTACCCAGTACTTC. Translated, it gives CATSLGRDVTQYF.

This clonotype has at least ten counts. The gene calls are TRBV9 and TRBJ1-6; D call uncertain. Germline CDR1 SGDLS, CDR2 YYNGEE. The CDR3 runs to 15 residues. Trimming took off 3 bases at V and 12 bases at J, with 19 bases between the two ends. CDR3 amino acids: CASSGPGRDWEPLHF. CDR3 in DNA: TGTGCCAGCAGCGGACCCGGGAGGGATTGGGAACCCCTCCACTTT.

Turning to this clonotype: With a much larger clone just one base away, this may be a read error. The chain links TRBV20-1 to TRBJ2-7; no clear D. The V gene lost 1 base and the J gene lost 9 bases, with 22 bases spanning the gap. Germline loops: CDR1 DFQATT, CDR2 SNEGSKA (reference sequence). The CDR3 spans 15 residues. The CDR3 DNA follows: TGCAGTGCTAGAGGTATTGCAGGATCCTCATCGGTGCAGTACTTC. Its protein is CSARGIAGSSSVQYF.

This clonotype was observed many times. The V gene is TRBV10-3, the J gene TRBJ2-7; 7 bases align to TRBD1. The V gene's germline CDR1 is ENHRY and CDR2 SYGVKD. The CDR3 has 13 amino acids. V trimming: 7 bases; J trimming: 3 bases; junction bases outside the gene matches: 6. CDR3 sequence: CAITGTEDYEQYF. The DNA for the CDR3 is TGTGCCATCACCGGGACAGAGGACTACGAGCAGTACTTC.

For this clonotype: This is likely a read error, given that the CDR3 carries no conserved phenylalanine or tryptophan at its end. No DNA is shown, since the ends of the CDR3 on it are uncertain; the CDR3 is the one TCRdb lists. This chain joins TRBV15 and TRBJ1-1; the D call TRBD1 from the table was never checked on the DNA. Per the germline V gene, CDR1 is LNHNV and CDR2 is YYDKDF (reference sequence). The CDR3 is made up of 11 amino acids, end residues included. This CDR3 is CATSRDDTGGI.

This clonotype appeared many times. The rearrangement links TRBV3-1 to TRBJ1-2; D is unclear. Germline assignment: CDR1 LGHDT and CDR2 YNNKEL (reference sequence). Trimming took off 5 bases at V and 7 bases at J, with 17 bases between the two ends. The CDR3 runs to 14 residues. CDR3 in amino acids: CASSYGLPVGGYTF. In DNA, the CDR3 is TGTGCCAGCAGCTATGGACTGCCGGTGGGTGGCTACACCTTC.

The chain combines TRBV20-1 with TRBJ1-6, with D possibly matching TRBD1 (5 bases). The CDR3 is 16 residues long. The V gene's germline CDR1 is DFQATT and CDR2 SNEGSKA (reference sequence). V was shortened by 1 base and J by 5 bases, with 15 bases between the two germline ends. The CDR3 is CSARVGDYSNNSPLHF. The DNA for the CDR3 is TGCAGTGCTAGAGTTGGGGACTATAGCAATAATTCACCCCTCCACTTT.

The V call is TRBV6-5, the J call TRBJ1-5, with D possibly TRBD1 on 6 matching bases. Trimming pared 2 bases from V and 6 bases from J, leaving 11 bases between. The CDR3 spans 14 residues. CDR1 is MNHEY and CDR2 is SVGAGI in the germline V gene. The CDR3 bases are TGTGCCAGCAGTTACGGAGGGGGGAGTCAGCCCCAGCATTTT. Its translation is CASSYGGGSQPQHF.

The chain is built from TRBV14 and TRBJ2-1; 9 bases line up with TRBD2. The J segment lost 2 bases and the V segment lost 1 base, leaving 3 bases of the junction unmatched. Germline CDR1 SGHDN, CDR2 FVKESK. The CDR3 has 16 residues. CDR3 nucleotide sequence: TGTGCCAGCAGCCAAGTTAGCGGGAGTACCTACAATGAGCAGTTCTTC. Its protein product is CASSQVSGSTYNEQFF.

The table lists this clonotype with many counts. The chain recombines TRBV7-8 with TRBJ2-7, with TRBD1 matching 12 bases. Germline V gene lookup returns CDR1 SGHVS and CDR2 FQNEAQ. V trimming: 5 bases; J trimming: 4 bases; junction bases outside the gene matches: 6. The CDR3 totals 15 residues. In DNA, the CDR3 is TGTGCCAGCAGCATTCCGGGACAGGGGGCTTACGAGCAGTACTTC. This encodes CASSIPGQGAYEQYF.

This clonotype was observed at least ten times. In DNA form, the CDR3 reads TGTGCCAGTAGCCAGGGGTACACTGAAGCTTTCTTT. The encoded protein is CASSQGYTEAFF. This rearrangement joins TRBV19 to TRBJ1-1; D might be TRBD1 (6 bases). The CDR3 covers 12 residues. CDR1 is LNHDA and CDR2 is SQIVND in the germline V gene (reference sequence). V was clipped by 6 bases and J by 3 bases, with 8 bases between them.